This is a list of T cell receptor beta chains from one sample in a study of blood T cell repertoires in COVID-19. The data were produced by immunoSEQ multiplex PCR, yet TCRdb's version contains in-frame clones alone and is incomplete. Among tens of thousands of clones listed, roughly 84% were seen once. Sequenced: peripheral blood. The receptors stem from a middle-aged man with acute or convalescent COVID-19. Both conserved end residues are part of each CDR3. The D gene is left open where the match is weak. Only some rows state a clone size, as once, few, many or a class for expanded clones.

d_call	clone_size	v_call	j_call	cdr3_aa	cdr3_nt
.	.	TRBV2	TRBJ1-2	CASSDVAGGYTF	TGTGCCAGCAGTGATGTGGCGGGGGGCTACACCTTC
TRBD2	medium-sized	TRBV5-4	TRBJ2-2	CASSWGLAGVRGNTGELFF	TGTGCCAGCAGCTGGGGACTAGCGGGAGTTAGAGGGAACACCGGGGAGCTGTTTTTT
.	.	TRBV11-3	TRBJ2-3	CASSLDSKDTQYF	TGTGCCAGCAGCTTAGACAGTAAAGATACGCAGTATTTT
.	.	TRBV3-1/TRBV3-2	TRBJ1-3	CASSPRRSGNTIYF	TGTGCCAGCAGCCCTAGGAGGTCTGGAAACACCATATATTTT
TRBD1	once	TRBV9	TRBJ1-2	CASSVGGQGAYGYTF	TGTGCCAGCAGCGTAGGGGGACAGGGAGCCTATGGCTACACCTTC
.	.	TRBV21-1	TRBJ1-3	CASSKNPTGTGGNTIYF	TGTGCCAGCAGCAAAAATCCGACCGGGACAGGGGGAAACACCATATATTTT
TRBD1	.	TRBV11-2	TRBJ1-1	CASSFGTGGGLEAFF	TGTGCCAGCAGCTTCGGGACAGGGGGAGGTCTTGAAGCTTTCTTT
.	.	TRBV7-8	TRBJ2-5	CASTQQETQYF	TGTGCCAGCACCCAACAAGAGACCCAGTACTTC
.	.	TRBV7-2	TRBJ2-7	CASSPGTETSLYF	TGTGCCAGCAGCCCAGGGACAGAAACTAGCCTGTACTTC
.	once	TRBV21-1	TRBJ2-3	CASSKERLASDTQYF	TGTGCCAGCAGCAAAGAGCGACTAGCTTCAGATACGCAGTATTTT
.	once	TRBV7-9	TRBJ1-5	CASSSSGDQPQHF	TGTGCCAGCAGTAGCTCGGGGGATCAGCCCCAGCATTTT
TRBD1	.	TRBV4-3	TRBJ1-1	CASSHDRGSGTEAFF	TGCGCCAGCAGCCATGACAGGGGAAGTGGCACTGAAGCTTTCTTT
.	few	TRBV6-1	TRBJ1-2	CASSDRDRGYTF	TGTGCCAGCAGTGACAGGGATCGGGGCTACACCTTC
.	.	TRBV3-1/TRBV3-2	TRBJ1-1	CASSLWTGESTEAFF	TGTGCCAGCAGCCTTTGGACGGGAGAGAGCACTGAAGCTTTCTTT